This T cell receptor beta chain came from a study of T cell responses to AZD1222 COVID-19 vaccine. The CDR3 spans 16 residues. Germline loops: CDR1 SGHNT, CDR2 YYREEE (reference sequence). V trimming: 7 bases; J trimming: 9 bases; junction bases outside the gene matches: 13. Comment on this clone: Its antigen remains unidentified.

This table comes from immunoSEQ multiplex PCR, and its TCRdb copy is limited to in-frame clones, with some not included. Found here are 150,000 to 200,000 clones, about nine tenths of them singletons; the top ten hold 6.1%. Study-wide results and caveats: Baseline seropositivity occurred in only a handful of AZD1222 recipients. Unmutated regions of variants are reportedly targeted by nearly half of spike-specific TCRs.

The chain has TRBV5-4 and TRBJ2-1; 13 nucleotides line up with TRBD2. The sequence came from an adult in good health. Specimen: peripheral blood, collected on day 0 of AZD1222 vaccination. The CDR3, as DNA: TGTGCCAGCCGAGGGACTAGCGGGACAGAATCTGCTGAGCAGTTCTTC. It codes for CASRGTSGTESAEQFF.